The rows below give T cell receptor beta chains drawn from one sample of a study of blood T cell repertoires in COVID-19. Libraries were prepared by immunoSEQ multiplex PCR; TCRdb keeps only in-frame clonotypes and omits some of them. Among some 20,000 clones listed, 75% to 90% were seen once. Source material: peripheral blood. These receptors originate from a woman older than 75 with active or convalescent COVID-19. The CDR3 runs from the conserved cysteine through the conserved F or W. A D gene is named only where the DNA matches it firmly. Clone size is stated in some rows and not others, as once, few, many or a class when expanded.

j_call	v_call	clone_size	d_call	cdr3_nt	cdr3_aa
TRBJ2-7	TRBV3-1/TRBV3-2	NA	TRBD2	TGTGCCAGCAGTTACGGGACGGGAGGGCCCTACGAGCAGTACTTC	CASSYGTGGPYEQYF
TRBJ1-2	TRBV7-9	NA	NA	TGTGCCAGCAGCCAAGACAGCCTCCATGGCTACACCTTC	CASSQDSLHGYTF
TRBJ2-7	TRBV7-8	NA	TRBD2	TGTGCCAGCAGCCACATACTGCGGGGGAACGAGCAGTACTTC	CASSHILRGNEQYF
TRBJ1-5	TRBV19	NA	TRBD1	TGTGCCAGTAGTATGTTAAGGACAGGGGTAACTTATAGCAATCAGCCCCAGCATTTT	CASSMLRTGVTYSNQPQHF
TRBJ2-7	TRBV3-1/TRBV3-2	NA	NA	TGTGCCAGCAGCCAAGACCTACCGGGACTCCCGCTACAATACGAGCAGTACTTC	CASSQDLPGLPLQYEQYF
TRBJ1-5	TRBV6-6	NA	TRBD1	TGTGCCAGCAGTTCAGGGGGCCCCAATCAGCCCCAGCATTTT	CASSSGGPNQPQHF
TRBJ1-2	TRBV6-5	few	NA	TGTGCCAGCAGTTACTCATCAAGTCCAGGGAATGGTGGCTACACCTTC	CASSYSSSPGNGGYTF
TRBJ1-2	TRBV28	NA	NA	TGTGCCAGCAGTCCCATCGGCAGGGGAAAGGGCGGCTACACCTTC	CASSPIGRGKGGYTF
TRBJ2-2	TRBV18	NA	NA	TGTGCCAGCTCCCCGGGACTTAACACCGGGGAGCTGTTTTTT	CASSPGLNTGELFF
TRBJ1-1	TRBV18	NA	TRBD1	TGTGCCAGCTCAACGGGACAGGGACTGAACACTGAAGCTTTCTTT	CASSTGQGLNTEAFF
TRBJ2-1	TRBV5-1	NA	NA	TGCGCCAGCAAAGGGAAGGGGTACAATGAGCAGTTCTTC	CASKGKGYNEQFF
TRBJ2-7	TRBV11-2	medium-sized	TRBD2	TGTGCCAGCAGCTTCGTGGGCGGGAGCTCCCACGAGCAGTACTTC	CASSFVGGSSHEQYF
TRBJ1-6	TRBV19	NA	NA	TGTGCCAGCCGGGACACAAAAAATTCACCCCTCCACTTT	CASRDTKNSPLHF
TRBJ1-2	TRBV7-2	NA	TRBD1	TGTGCCAGCAGCCTACAAACAGGGGGCGCGGGTGGCTACACCTTC	CASSLQTGGAGGYTF
TRBJ2-2	TRBV2	NA	NA	TGTGCCAGCCGGGAACATAATCCCGGGGAGCTGTTTTTT	CASREHNPGELFF
TRBJ2-5	TRBV9	NA	TRBD1	TGTGCCAGCAGCGTCGACAGGGGAGTCGAGACCCAGTACTTC	CASSVDRGVETQYF
TRBJ2-3	TRBV28	NA	NA	TGTGCCAGCAGTCCACACAATACGCAGTATTTT	CASSPHNTQYF
TRBJ1-5	TRBV6-2/TRBV6-3	few	NA	TGTGCCAGCAGTTACTCTGCAGGGAGCAATCAGCCCCAGCATTTT	CASSYSAGSNQPQHF
TRBJ2-7	TRBV4-2	NA	TRBD2	TGTGCCAGCAGCCAAGATTGGGGTACTAGCGGGGGGGACAGAGGAGAGCAGTACTTC	CASSQDWGTSGGDRGEQYF
TRBJ1-2	TRBV7-9	NA	NA	TGTGCCAGCAGCCACGCTGGCGGGGGACGGGTGGATGGCTACACCTTC	CASSHAGGGRVDGYTF
TRBJ1-4	TRBV5-1	NA	NA	TGCGCCAGCAGCGCGGACAGAACGGAAAAACTGTTTTTT	CASSADRTEKLFF
TRBJ1-1	TRBV6-5	NA	NA	TGTGCCAGCAGTCAGATTCCCCTCACGAACACTGAAGCTTTCTTT	CASSQIPLTNTEAFF
TRBJ1-1	TRBV5-6	few	TRBD1	TGTGCCAGCAGCTCGGGAGGGACAGGGGATGTTGAAGCTTTCTTT	CASSSGGTGDVEAFF
TRBJ2-1	TRBV5-4	NA	NA	TGTGCCAGCAGCTTGGCTGGCGGGCTCTACAATGAGCAGTTCTTC	CASSLAGGLYNEQFF
TRBJ2-1	TRBV4-2	NA	NA	TGTGCCAGCAGCCGAGACCCCGGGGGAGAGACATTCAATGAGCAGTTCTTC	CASSRDPGGETFNEQFF
TRBJ1-4	TRBV28	NA	NA	TGTGCCAGCAGTTTATTACGGGCAACTAATGAAAAACTGTTTTTT	CASSLLRATNEKLFF
TRBJ2-7	TRBV27	NA	NA	TGTGCCAGCAGTTTAAGGGACAAGACCTACGAGCAGTACTTC	CASSLRDKTYEQYF
TRBJ1-2	TRBV14	NA	NA	TGTGCCAGCAGCCCTAGGGGGAGTTCAATGGGCTACACCTTC	CASSPRGSSMGYTF
TRBJ1-6	TRBV7-2	NA	NA	TGTGCCAGCAGCCACAGGGTTAACTCCTATAATTCACCCCTCCACTTT	CASSHRVNSYNSPLHF
TRBJ2-1	TRBV25-1	once	TRBD2	TGTGCCAGCAGTGAATTGGGGACTAGCGGGAGAACACGTGAGCAGTTCTTC	CASSELGTSGRTREQFF
TRBJ2-7	TRBV3-1/TRBV3-2	NA	TRBD1	TGTGCCAGCAGCCAGGGACAGGGAGCTACGGGGCAGTACTTC	CASSQGQGATGQYF
TRBJ2-2	TRBV6-5	NA	TRBD1	TGTGCCAGCAGCCGATCAAACAGGGGGACCGGGGAGCTGTTTTTT	CASSRSNRGTGELFF
TRBJ2-1	TRBV19	NA	NA	TGTGCCAGTAGTATAGCGCAGGCTTCCCCCTACAATGAGCAGTTCTTC	CASSIAQASPYNEQFF
TRBJ2-7	TRBV19	NA	TRBD1	TGTGCCAGTAGTCCTCGGACAGGGGTCCACGAGCAGTACTTC	CASSPRTGVHEQYF
TRBJ2-3	TRBV2	once	TRBD1	TGTGCCAGCAGTATAACAAGACAGGGTGGTTTACCGTCAGATACGCAGTATTTT	CASSITRQGGLPSDTQYF
TRBJ1-5	TRBV14	NA	TRBD1	TGTGCCAGCAGCCCTTCGGACAGGACACAGCCCCAGCATTTT	CASSPSDRTQPQHF
TRBJ1-5	TRBV6-5	NA	NA	TGTGCCACAGGGAGGGGCTTAAATCAGCCCCAGCATTTT	CATGRGLNQPQHF
TRBJ2-2	TRBV27	NA	TRBD2	TGTGCCAGCAGTTTTTATAGCGGGGGGACCGGGGAGCTGTTTTTT	CASSFYSGGTGELFF
TRBJ2-2	TRBV5-1	NA	NA	TGCGCCAGCAGTGGCCTAACGGGAACCGGGGAGCTGTTTTTT	CASSGLTGTGELFF
TRBJ2-2	TRBV5-1	NA	NA	TGCGCCAGCAGCTTTCATTCATCCCCGGGGACCGGGGAGCTGTTTTTT	CASSFHSSPGTGELFF
TRBJ2-7	TRBV7-8	NA	TRBD1	TGTGCCAGCAGCTTTTCGGGACAGGGGGCGCCGCAGTACTTC	CASSFSGQGAPQYF
TRBJ1-2	TRBV6-2/TRBV6-3	few	NA	TGTGCCAGCAGTCCGACCGGGACAACAAACTCAATAACCCGGGGCTACACCTTC	CASSPTGTTNSITRGYTF
TRBJ1-5	TRBV28	NA	NA	TGTGCCAGCAGGCGAGGACAGATGAATCAGCCCCAGCATTTT	CASRRGQMNQPQHF
TRBJ2-7	TRBV19	NA	TRBD1	TGTGCCAGTAGTGCTCCGGGACAGAGCTCCTACGAGCAGTACTTC	CASSAPGQSSYEQYF
TRBJ2-7	TRBV28	NA	TRBD1	TGTGCCAGCAGCCGGACAGGGGGCTTTACCTACGAGCAGTACTTC	CASSRTGGFTYEQYF
TRBJ2-1	TRBV19	NA	TRBD1	TGTGCCAGTAGAGACAGGGGGAACTACAATGAGCAGTTCTTC	CASRDRGNYNEQFF
TRBJ2-7	TRBV11-1	NA	NA	TGTGCCAGCAGCGCGGGACAGCCGGCCTACGAGCAGTACTTC	CASSAGQPAYEQYF
TRBJ1-6	TRBV20-1	NA	NA	TGCAGTGCTAGTCGACTGGTTAACTCCTATAATTCACCCCTCCACTTT	CSASRLVNSYNSPLHF
TRBJ2-3	TRBV6-2/TRBV6-3	NA	NA	TGTGCCAGCAGTTATGGCGATACGCAGTATTTT	CASSYGDTQYF
TRBJ2-1	TRBV28	NA	TRBD2	TGTGCCACACAGACTAGCGGGGTGAGCTCCTACAATGAGCAGTTCTTC	CATQTSGVSSYNEQFF